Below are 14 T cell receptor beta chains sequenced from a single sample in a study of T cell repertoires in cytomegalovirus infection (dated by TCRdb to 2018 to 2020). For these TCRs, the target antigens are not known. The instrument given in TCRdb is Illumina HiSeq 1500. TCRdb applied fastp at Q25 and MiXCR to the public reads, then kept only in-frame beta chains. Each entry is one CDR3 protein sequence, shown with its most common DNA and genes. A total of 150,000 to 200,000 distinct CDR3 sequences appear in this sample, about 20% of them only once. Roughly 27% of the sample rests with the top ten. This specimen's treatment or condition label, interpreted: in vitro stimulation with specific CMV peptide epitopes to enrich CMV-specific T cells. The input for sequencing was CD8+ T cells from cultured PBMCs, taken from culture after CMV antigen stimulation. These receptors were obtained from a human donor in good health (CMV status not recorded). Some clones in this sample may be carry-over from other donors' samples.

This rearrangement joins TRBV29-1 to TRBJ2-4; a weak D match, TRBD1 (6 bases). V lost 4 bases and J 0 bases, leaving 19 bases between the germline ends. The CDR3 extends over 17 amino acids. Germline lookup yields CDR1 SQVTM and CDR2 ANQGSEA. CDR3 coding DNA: TGCAGCGTTGGTCGGCAGGGGTTTTTAAGAGCCAAAAACATTCAGTACTTC. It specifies CSVGRQGFLRAKNIQYF.

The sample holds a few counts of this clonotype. CDR3 coding DNA: TGCGCCAGCAGGGGCCCGGGCGGGGGGCGATTCCAAGAGACCCAGTACTTC. As protein: CASRGPGGGRFQETQYF. The genes are TRBV4-1 and TRBJ2-5; TRBD2 aligns across 8 bases. Germline V gene sequence: CDR1 MGHRA, CDR2 YSYEKL. The trim removed 6 bases at V and 1 base at J, leaving 13 bases unmatched. The length of the CDR3 is 17 residues.

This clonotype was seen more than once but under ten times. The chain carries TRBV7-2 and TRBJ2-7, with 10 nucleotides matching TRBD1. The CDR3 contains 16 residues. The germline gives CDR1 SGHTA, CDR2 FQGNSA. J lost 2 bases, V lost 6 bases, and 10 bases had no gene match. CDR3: CASRWGGDRGAYEQYF. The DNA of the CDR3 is TGTGCCAGCAGATGGGGGGGGGACAGGGGAGCCTACGAGCAGTACTTC.

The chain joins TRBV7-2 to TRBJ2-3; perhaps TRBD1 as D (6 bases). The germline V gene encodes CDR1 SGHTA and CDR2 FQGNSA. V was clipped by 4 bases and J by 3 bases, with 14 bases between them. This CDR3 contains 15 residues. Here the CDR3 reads CASSSIPQGTDTQYF. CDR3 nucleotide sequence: TGTGCCAGCAGCTCCATACCGCAGGGGACAGATACGCAGTATTTT.

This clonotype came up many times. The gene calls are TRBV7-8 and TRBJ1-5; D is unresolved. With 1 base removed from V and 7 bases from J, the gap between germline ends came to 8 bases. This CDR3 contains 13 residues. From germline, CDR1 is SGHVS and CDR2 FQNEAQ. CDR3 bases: TGTGCCAGCAGCTTAGAGATCGGACAGCCCCAGCATTTT. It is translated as CASSLEIGQPQHF.

CDR3 sequence: CASSSPGQGAWAQYF. CDR3 DNA: TGTGCCAGTAGTTCCCCAGGACAGGGGGCCTGGGCGCAGTATTTT. This chain uses TRBV19 with TRBJ2-3; 11 bases are a match to TRBD1. V dropped 5 bases and J dropped 10; count of bases not matched to a gene: 11. Germline values: CDR1 LNHDA, CDR2 SQIVND (reference sequence). The CDR3 spans 15 residues.

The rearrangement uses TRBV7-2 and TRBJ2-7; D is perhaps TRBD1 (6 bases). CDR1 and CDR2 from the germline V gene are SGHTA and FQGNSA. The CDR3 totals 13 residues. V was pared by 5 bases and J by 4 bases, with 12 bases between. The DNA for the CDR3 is TGTGCCAGCAGCCCCCCGGACAGATACGAGCAGTACTTC. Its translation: CASSPPDRYEQYF.

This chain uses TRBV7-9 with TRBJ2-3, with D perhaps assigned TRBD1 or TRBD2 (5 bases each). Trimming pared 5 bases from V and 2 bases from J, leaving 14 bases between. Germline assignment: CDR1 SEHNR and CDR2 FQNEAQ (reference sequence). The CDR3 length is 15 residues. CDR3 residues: CASSGGTEVTDTQYF. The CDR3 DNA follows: TGTGCCAGCAGCGGTGGGACGGAAGTCACAGATACGCAGTATTTT.

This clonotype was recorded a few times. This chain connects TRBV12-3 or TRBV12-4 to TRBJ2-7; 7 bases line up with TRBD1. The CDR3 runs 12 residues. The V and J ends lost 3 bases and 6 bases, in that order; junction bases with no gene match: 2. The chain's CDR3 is CASSLTGFEQYF. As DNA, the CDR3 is TGTGCCAGCAGTTTGACAGGGTTCGAGCAGTACTTC.

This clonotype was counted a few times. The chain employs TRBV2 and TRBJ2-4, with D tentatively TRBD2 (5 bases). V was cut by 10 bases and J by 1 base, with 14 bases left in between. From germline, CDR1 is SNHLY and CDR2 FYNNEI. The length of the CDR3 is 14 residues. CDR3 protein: CATSEGRAKNIQYF. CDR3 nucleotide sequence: TGTGCCACAAGCGAGGGTAGGGCCAAAAACATTCAGTACTTC.

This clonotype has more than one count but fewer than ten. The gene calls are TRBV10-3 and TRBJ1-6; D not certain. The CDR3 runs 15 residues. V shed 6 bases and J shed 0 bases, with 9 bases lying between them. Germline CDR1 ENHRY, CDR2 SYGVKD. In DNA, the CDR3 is TGTGCCATCAGGGCAGAGGGCTCCTATAATTCACCCCTCCACTTT. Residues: CAIRAEGSYNSPLHF.

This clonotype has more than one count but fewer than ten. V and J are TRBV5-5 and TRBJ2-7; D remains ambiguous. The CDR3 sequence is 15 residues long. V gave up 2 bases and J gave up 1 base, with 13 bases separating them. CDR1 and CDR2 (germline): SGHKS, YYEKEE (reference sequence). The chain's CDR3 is CASSFVAHISYEQYF. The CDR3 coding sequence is TGTGCCAGCAGCTTCGTAGCCCACATATCCTACGAGCAGTACTTC.

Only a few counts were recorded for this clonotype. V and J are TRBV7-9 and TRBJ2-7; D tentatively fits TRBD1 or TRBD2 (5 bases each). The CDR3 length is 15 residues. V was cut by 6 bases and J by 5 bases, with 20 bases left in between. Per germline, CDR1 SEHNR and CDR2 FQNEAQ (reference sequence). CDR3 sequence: CASSSPGPTGHEQYF. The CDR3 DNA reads TGTGCCAGCAGTTCGCCGGGGCCTACGGGGCACGAGCAGTACTTC.

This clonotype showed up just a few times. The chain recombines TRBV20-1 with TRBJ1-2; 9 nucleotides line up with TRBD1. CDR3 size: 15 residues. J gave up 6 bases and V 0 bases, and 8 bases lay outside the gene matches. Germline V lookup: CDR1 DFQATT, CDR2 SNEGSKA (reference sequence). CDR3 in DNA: TGCAGTGCTAGAGATTGGGGACAGGGCCGGCATGGCTACACCTTC. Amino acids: CSARDWGQGRHGYTF.